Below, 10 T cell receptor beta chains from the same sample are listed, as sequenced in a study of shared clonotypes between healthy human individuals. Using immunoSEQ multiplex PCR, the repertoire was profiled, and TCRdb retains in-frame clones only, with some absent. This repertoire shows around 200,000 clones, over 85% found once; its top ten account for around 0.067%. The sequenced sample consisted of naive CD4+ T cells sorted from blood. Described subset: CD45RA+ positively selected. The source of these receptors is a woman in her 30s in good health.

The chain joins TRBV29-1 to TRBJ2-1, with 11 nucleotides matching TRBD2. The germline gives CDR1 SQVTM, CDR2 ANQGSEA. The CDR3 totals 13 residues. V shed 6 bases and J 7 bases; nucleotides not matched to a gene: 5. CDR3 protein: CSVAASGRNEQFF. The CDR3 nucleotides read TGCAGCGTGGCGGCTAGCGGGAGGAATGAGCAGTTCTTC.

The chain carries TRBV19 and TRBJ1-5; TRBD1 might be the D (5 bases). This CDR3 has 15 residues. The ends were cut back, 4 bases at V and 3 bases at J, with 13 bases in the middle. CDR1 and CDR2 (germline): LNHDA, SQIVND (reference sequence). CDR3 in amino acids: CASSNPRQINQPQHF. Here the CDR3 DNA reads TGTGCCAGTAGTAACCCGAGACAGATCAATCAGCCCCAGCATTTT. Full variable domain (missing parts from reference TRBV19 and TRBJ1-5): DGGITQSPKYLFRKEGQNVTLSCEQNLNHDAMYWYRQDPGQGLRLIYYSQIVNDFQKGDIAEGYSVSREKKESFPLTVTSAQKNPTAFYLCASSNPRQINQPQHFGDGTRLSIL.

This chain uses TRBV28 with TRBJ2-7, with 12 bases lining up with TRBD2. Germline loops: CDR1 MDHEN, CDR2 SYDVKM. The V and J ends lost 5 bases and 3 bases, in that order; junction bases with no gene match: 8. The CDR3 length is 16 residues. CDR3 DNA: TGTGCCAGCAGTCCTCCGGCTAGCGGGAGGGGCTACGAGCAGTACTTC. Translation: CASSPPASGRGYEQYF.

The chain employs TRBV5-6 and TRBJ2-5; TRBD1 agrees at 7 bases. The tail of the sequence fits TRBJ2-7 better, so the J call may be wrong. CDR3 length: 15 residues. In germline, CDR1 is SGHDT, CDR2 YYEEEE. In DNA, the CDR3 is TGTGCCAGCAGCTGGGGAACAGGGGTTTCCTACGAGCAGTACTTC. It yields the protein CASSWGTGVSYEQYF.

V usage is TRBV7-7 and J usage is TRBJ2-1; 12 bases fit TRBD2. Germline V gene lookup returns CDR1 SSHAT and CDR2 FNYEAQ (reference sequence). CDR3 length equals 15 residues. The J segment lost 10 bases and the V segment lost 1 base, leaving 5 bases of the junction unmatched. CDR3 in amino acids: CASSLGLAGAGEQFF. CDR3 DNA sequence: TGTGCCAGCAGCTTAGGACTAGCGGGAGCGGGGGAGCAGTTCTTC.

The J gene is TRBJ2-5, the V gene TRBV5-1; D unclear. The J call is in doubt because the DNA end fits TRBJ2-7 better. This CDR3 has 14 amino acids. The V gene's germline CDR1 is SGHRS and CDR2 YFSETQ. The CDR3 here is CASSLAEDAYEQYF. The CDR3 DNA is TGCGCCAGCAGCTTGGCTGAAGACGCCTACGAGCAGTACTTC.

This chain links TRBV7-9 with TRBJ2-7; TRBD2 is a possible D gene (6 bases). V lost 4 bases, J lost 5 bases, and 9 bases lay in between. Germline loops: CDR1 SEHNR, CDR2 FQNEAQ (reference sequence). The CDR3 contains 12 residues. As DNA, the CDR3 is TGTGCCAGCAGCTGGGACTTTAACGAGCAGTACTTC. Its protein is CASSWDFNEQYF. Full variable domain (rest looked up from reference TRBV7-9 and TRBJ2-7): DTGVSQNPRHKITKRGQNVTFRCDPISEHNRLYWYRQTLGQGPEFLTYFQNEAQLEKSRLLSDRFSAERPKGSFSTLEIQRTEQGDSAMYLCASSWDFNEQYFGPGTRLTVT.

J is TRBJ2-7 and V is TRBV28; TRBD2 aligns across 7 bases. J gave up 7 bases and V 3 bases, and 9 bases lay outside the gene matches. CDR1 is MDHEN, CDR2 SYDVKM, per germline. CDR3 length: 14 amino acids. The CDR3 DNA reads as TGTGCCAGCAGTTTGGGGGGGAGGGCCGTAGAGCAGTACTTC. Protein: CASSLGGRAVEQYF. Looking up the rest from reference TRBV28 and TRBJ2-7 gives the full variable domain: DVKVTQSSRYLVKRTGEKVFLECVQDMDHENMFWYRQDPGLGLRLIYFSYDVKMKEKGDIPEGYSVSREKKERFSLILESASTNQTSMYLCASSLGGRAVEQYFGPGTRLTVT.

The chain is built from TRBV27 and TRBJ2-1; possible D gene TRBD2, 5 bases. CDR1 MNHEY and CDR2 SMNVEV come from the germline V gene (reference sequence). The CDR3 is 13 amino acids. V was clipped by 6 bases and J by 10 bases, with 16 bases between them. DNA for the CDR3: TGTGCCAGCAGAAGGTCCGCTGAGGGCGAGCAGTTCTTC. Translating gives CASRRSAEGEQFF.

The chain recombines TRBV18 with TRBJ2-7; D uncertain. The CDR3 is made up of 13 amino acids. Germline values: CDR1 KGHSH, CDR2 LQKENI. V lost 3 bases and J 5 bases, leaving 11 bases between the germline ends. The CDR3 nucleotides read TGTGCCAGCTCACCGAGCACGGTCCACGAGCAGTACTTC. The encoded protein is CASSPSTVHEQYF.